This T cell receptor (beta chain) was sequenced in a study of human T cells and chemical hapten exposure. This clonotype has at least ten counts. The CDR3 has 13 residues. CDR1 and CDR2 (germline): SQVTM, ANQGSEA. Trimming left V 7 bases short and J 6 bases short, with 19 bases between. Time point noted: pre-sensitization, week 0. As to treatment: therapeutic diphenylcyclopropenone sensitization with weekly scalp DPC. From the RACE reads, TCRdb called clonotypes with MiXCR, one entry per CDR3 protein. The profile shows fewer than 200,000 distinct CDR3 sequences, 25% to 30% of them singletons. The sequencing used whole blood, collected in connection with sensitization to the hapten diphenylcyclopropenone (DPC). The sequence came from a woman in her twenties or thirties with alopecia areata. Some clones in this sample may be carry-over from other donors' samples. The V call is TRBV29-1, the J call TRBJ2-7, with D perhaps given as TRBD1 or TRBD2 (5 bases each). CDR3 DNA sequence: TGCAGCGCTACGGGACGAGGGGAAGGCGAGCAGTACTTC. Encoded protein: CSATGRGEGEQYF.